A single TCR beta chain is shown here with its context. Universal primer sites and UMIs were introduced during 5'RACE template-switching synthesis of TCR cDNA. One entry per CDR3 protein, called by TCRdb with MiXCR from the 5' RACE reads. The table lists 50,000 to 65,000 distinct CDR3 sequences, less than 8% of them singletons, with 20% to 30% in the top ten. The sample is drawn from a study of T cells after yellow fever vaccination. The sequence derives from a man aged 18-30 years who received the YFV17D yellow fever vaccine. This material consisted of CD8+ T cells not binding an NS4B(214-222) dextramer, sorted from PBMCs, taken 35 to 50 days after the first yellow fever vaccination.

CDR3 bases: TGTGCCAGCAGTTTAATGGGGGGGGGAGAGACCCAGTACTTC. It codes for CASSLMGGGETQYF. The chain has TRBV12-3 or TRBV12-4 and TRBJ2-5, with 7 bases matching TRBD2. The V segment lost 2 bases and the J segment 4 bases; nucleotides outside the gene matches: 4. The CDR3 sequence is 14 residues long.